Listed below are T cell receptor beta chains from one sample, sequenced in a study of glioma-infiltrating T cells after dendritic cell vaccination. The method was immunoSEQ multiplex PCR; TCRdb's version includes in-frame clones alone and lacks a portion of them. The sample lists some 70,000 clones, about four fifths occurring once. The input for sequencing was blood, taken before dendritic cell vaccination. The origin of the receptors is a human donor with glioblastoma. CDR3s include the opening cysteine and the closing phenylalanine or tryptophan. D genes are given only for firm matches. Rows give clone size only sometimes, using once, few, many, or a class for an expanded clone.

J gene	D gene	clone size	V gene	CDR3 protein	CDR3 DNA
TRBJ1-2	TRBD1	.	TRBV7-3	CASSLSEGAGYGYTF	TGTGCCAGCAGCTTAAGCGAGGGGGCTGGTTATGGCTACACCTTC
TRBJ2-1	.	.	TRBV4-2	CASSQTRAASYNEQFF	TGTGCCAGCAGCCAGACTAGGGCGGCCTCCTACAATGAGCAGTTCTTC
TRBJ1-2	TRBD1	.	TRBV2	CASRLGQGSDGYTF	TGTGCCAGCAGACTCGGACAGGGTAGTGATGGCTACACCTTC
TRBJ1-2	.	.	TRBV7-9	CASSFQGNYGYTF	TGTGCCAGCAGCTTTCAGGGGAACTATGGCTACACCTTC
TRBJ1-3	TRBD1	.	TRBV4-2	CASSQPVGGSGNTIYF	TGTGCCAGCAGCCAACCTGTAGGGGGCTCAGGAAACACCATATATTTT
TRBJ1-2	TRBD1	.	TRBV27	CASSPDRELGYGYTF	TGTGCCAGCAGTCCCGACAGGGAACTGGGCTATGGCTACACCTTC
TRBJ2-5	TRBD2	few	TRBV23-1	CASSQSPSAGVDGTQYF	TGCGCCAGCAGTCAATCACCCTCCGCGGGGGTGGATGGGACCCAGTACTTC
TRBJ1-1	.	.	TRBV7-8	CASSATTPEAFF	TGTGCCAGCAGCGCAACGACACCTGAAGCTTTCTTT
TRBJ1-6	TRBD1	.	TRBV25-1	CASHTGGSSPLHF	TGTGCCAGTCATACAGGGGGCAGTTCACCCCTCCACTTT
TRBJ1-2	TRBD1	.	TRBV5-1	CASSQTGDHGYTF	TGCGCCAGCAGCCAGACAGGGGATCATGGCTACACCTTC
TRBJ2-7	.	.	TRBV19	CAIAETGFVNFEQYF	TGTGCCATCGCAGAAACAGGGTTTGTTAATTTCGAGCAGTACTTC
TRBJ2-5	TRBD2	.	TRBV4-2	CASSQTTSGVAGETQYF	TGTGCCAGCAGCCAGACGACTAGCGGGGTGGCGGGAGAGACCCAGTACTTC
TRBJ1-5	TRBD1	.	TRBV27	CASSLRTGDQPQHF	TGTGCCAGCAGTTTAAGGACAGGGGATCAGCCCCAGCATTTT
TRBJ2-1	TRBD1	.	TRBV4-3	CASSQDTGGKQFF	TGCGCCAGCAGCCAAGATACAGGGGGTAAGCAGTTCTTC
TRBJ1-6	TRBD1	.	TRBV19	CASRNDRGHSPLHF	TGTGCCAGTAGGAACGACAGGGGGCATTCACCCCTCCACTTT
TRBJ1-2	.	.	TRBV29-1	CSAGERQLKNYGYTF	TGCAGCGCCGGAGAACGACAGCTAAAGAACTATGGCTACACCTTC
TRBJ1-4	.	.	TRBV6-5	CASSYDSFNEKLFF	TGTGCCAGCAGTTACGACTCTTTTAATGAAAAACTGTTTTTT
TRBJ2-1	.	.	TRBV9	CASSVLGSGEQFF	TGTGCCAGCAGCGTCCTTGGTTCGGGTGAGCAGTTCTTC
TRBJ2-1	TRBD2	.	TRBV4-2	CASSQEGRGGSNEQFF	TGTGCCAGCAGCCAAGAAGGACGGGGGGGGTCGAATGAGCAGTTCTTC